This T cell receptor (beta chain) was sequenced during a study of blood T cell repertoires in COVID-19. Looking at the study overall: Sites across the United States, Italy and Spain contributed samples from acute and convalescent COVID-19. T cells, B-cell-depleted T cells, or PBMCs provided the cDNA or gDNA that served as material.

Per the study methods: For nucleated cells, counts were estimated from reference gene primer amplification. Generated by immunoSEQ multiplex PCR, the TCRdb table keeps only in-frame clones and is missing some. V and J calls and clone size are given by that table; D and trimming were obtained from the DNA. This table holds around 250,000 clones, about four fifths found once. Per germline, CDR1 MGHRA and CDR2 YSYEKL. The CDR3 has 14 amino acids. V lost 3 bases, J lost 7 bases, and 9 bases stayed unmatched. This TCR was recovered from a man aged 30 to 45 who had recovered from COVID-19. V usage is TRBV4-1 and J usage is TRBJ2-7, with 7 positions matching TRBD1. Material for sequencing was peripheral blood. The CDR3 is CASSQDRWGQEQYV. The DNA for the CDR3 is TGCGCCAGCAGCCAGGACAGGTGGGGGCAAGAGCAGTACGTC.